This T cell receptor beta chain is drawn from a study of blood T cell repertoires in COVID-19. Background on the study: Some COVID-19 samples were acute and others convalescent; all came from the United States, Italy and Spain.

Original processing notes: The assay estimated nucleated cells by amplifying reference gene primers. TCRdb's copy holds only in-frame clones and misses some; the assay was immunoSEQ multiplex PCR. The V and J calls and clone size come from that table; D and trimming were worked out from the DNA. The sample includes 45,000 to 65,000 clones, just under 85% of them seen just once. Trimming pared 5 bases from V and 4 bases from J, leaving 13 bases between. This CDR3 is built from 14 residues. Germline loops: CDR1 SGHRS, CDR2 YFSETQ. The V call is TRBV5-1, the J call TRBJ2-1; perhaps TRBD2 as D (5 bases). This clonotype was obtained from a man between 60 and 70 years old with acute or convalescent COVID-19. The sample consisted of peripheral blood. Here the CDR3 DNA reads TGCGCCAGCAGTATAGCGCCAGATTACAATGAGCAGTTCTTC. This gives the protein CASSIAPDYNEQFF.